This T cell receptor beta chain was profiled in a study of OX40 agonist ivuxolimab in advanced cancers. Overall study context: Patients achieving partial responses numbered three: one hepatocellular carcinoma case and two cutaneous melanoma cases. Regarding the study as a whole: Expanded peripheral T-cell antigen specificity went undetermined. Mean expanded clone counts were higher in CD8+ than CD4+ T cells.

Only in-frame clones appear in the TCRdb table, and some are missing; sequencing was by immunoSEQ multiplex PCR. This repertoire shows some 70,000 clones, roughly 88% found once; its top ten account for 2.5% to 3%. This clone has more than one count but fewer than ten. Its antigen remains unidentified. CDR1 LNHDA and CDR2 SQIVND come from the germline V gene (reference sequence). V was clipped by 8 bases and J by 9 bases; unmatched bases: 15. The CDR3 consists of 15 residues. The rearrangement uses TRBV19 and TRBJ2-1; 8 bases are shared with TRBD2. The sequence derives from an adult with an advanced solid tumor such as melanoma, head and neck, liver or kidney cancer. Sequences were derived from CD4+ or CD8+ T cells sorted from blood, sampled in a trial of the OX40 agonist ivuxolimab. In nucleotides, the CDR3 is TGTGCCAGTCAGTCGGGTAGCGGGGATTGGGGTGAGCAGTTCTTC. This encodes CASQSGSGDWGEQFF. Variable domain in full (rest from reference TRBV19 and TRBJ2-1): DGGITQSPKYLFRKEGQNVTLSCEQNLNHDAMYWYRQDPGQGLRLIYYSQIVNDFQKGDIAEGYSVSREKKESFPLTVTSAQKNPTAFYLCASQSGSGDWGEQFFGPGTRLTVL.